What follows are 32 T cell receptor beta chains derived from one specimen sequenced in a study of T cell responses to AZD1222 COVID-19 vaccine. The method was immunoSEQ multiplex PCR; TCRdb's version includes in-frame clones alone and lacks a portion of them. The table records 170,000 or so clones, 90% of them present only once. The sequences come from peripheral blood, collected on day 0 of AZD1222 vaccination. The receptors stem from an adult in good health.

The genes are TRBV19 and TRBJ2-3; TRBD2 matches 12 bases. CDR3 size: 16 residues. Germline loops: CDR1 LNHDA, CDR2 SQIVND (reference sequence). The ends lost 8 bases at V and 0 bases at J; junction bases unmatched: 6. The CDR3 DNA reads TGTGCCAGTCAGCTCCTAGCGGGGGGGAGCACAGATACGCAGTATTTT. Translated, it gives CASQLLAGGSTDTQYF.

This clone was seen just once. This sequence joins TRBV7-2 and TRBJ2-2, with 8 positions matching TRBD2. Germline CDR1 SGHTA, CDR2 FQGNSA. CDR3 length: 16 amino acids. Trimming at V came to 5 bases and at J to 2 bases, leaving 7 bases not matched to a gene. The DNA of the CDR3 is TGTGCCAGCAGCAACGGGGGGGCGCTTAACACCGGGGAGCTGTTTTTT. Encoded protein: CASSNGGALNTGELFF.

This clone appeared once. This chain links TRBV11-2 with TRBJ2-2, with D perhaps assigned TRBD1 or TRBD2 (6 bases each). V was shortened by 7 bases and J by 3 bases, with 15 bases between the two germline ends. Germline-derived CDR1 and CDR2 are SGHAT and FQNNGV. The CDR3 totals 15 residues. CDR3 region: CASMGAGSYTGELFF. The CDR3, as DNA: TGTGCCAGCATGGGGGCGGGGTCCTACACCGGGGAGCTGTTTTTT.

V gene TRBV2 combines with J gene TRBJ1-3; possible D gene TRBD1, 5 bases. The germline gives CDR1 SNHLY, CDR2 FYNNEI. V was shortened by 4 bases and J by 0 bases, with 16 bases between the two germline ends. The CDR3 is 17 amino acids. CDR3: CASSVQATLFSGNTIYF. CDR3 nucleotides: TGTGCCAGCAGTGTACAGGCCACCCTCTTCTCTGGAAACACCATATATTTT.

DNA of the CDR3: TGTGCCAGCAGCTTAGTGGGGGGCTGGACTGAAGCTTTCTTT. It yields the protein CASSLVGGWTEAFF. The chain uses TRBV7-8 and TRBJ1-1; TRBD1 might be the D (6 bases). The CDR3 runs 14 residues. Germline-derived CDR1 and CDR2 are SGHVS and FQNEAQ. V was clipped by 1 base and J by 5 bases, with 11 bases between them.

The chain recombines TRBV9 with TRBJ1-1; tentative D call: TRBD1 (6 bases). V was shortened by 4 bases and J by 0 bases, with 16 bases between the two germline ends. CDR3 size: 16 residues. The V gene's germline CDR1 is SGDLS and CDR2 YYNGEE. The DNA for the CDR3 is TGTGCCAGCAGCCCAAAGGGGGGGTACATGAACACTGAAGCTTTCTTT. Encoded protein: CASSPKGGYMNTEAFF.

A word on this clone: This sample includes further DNA sequences coding for the same CDR3. V usage is TRBV28 and J usage is TRBJ2-7; D ambiguous. There are 11 residues in the CDR3. V lost 3 bases to trimming and J lost 4 bases, with 4 bases between them. Germline assignment: CDR1 MDHEN and CDR2 SYDVKM. CDR3: CASSLGYEQYF. The DNA of the CDR3 is TGTGCCAGCAGTTTGGGTTACGAGCAGTACTTC.

This chain joins TRBV5-5 and TRBJ2-6, with 7 nucleotides matching TRBD2. This CDR3 comprises 17 residues. Trimming cost V 6 bases and J 4 bases; bases outside gene matches: 13. Per the germline V gene, CDR1 is SGHKS and CDR2 is YYEKEE (reference sequence). CDR3 protein: CASTPGEGQGGANVLTF. The CDR3 DNA sequence: TGTGCCAGCACCCCCGGGGAGGGTCAAGGCGGGGCCAACGTCCTGACTTTC.

The genes are TRBV7-2 and TRBJ1-2; possibly TRBD1 for D (5 bases). Germline values: CDR1 SGHTA, CDR2 FQGNSA. Trimming took off 4 bases at V and 6 bases at J, with 21 bases between the two ends. There are 16 residues in the CDR3. The CDR3 nucleotides are TGTGCCAGCAGCTCCAACCTCCGGGGACGGGGGGATGGCTACACCTTC. It specifies CASSSNLRGRGDGYTF.

V and J are TRBV29-1 and TRBJ1-6; TRBD1 matches 7 bases. Germline V lookup: CDR1 SQVTM, CDR2 ANQGSEA. J gave up 6 bases and V 5 bases, and 4 bases lay outside the gene matches. This CDR3 spans 13 amino acids. CDR3 sequence: CSVKGAGNSPLHF. CDR3 coding DNA: TGCAGCGTTAAGGGGGCGGGTAATTCACCCCTCCACTTT.

V and J are TRBV9 and TRBJ2-2; 10 nucleotides align to TRBD2. The CDR3 loop spans 18 amino acids. The V segment lost 2 bases and the J segment 3 bases; nucleotides outside the gene matches: 10. The germline V gene has CDR1 SGDLS and CDR2 YYNGEE. Here the CDR3 reads CASSVQTSGAAHTGELFF. The CDR3 DNA reads as TGTGCCAGCAGCGTTCAAACTAGCGGGGCCGCGCACACCGGGGAGCTGTTTTTT.

V gene TRBV19 combines with J gene TRBJ2-5; no definite D call. The CDR3 extends over 15 amino acids. Trimming stripped 1 base from V and 5 bases from J, with 14 bases between. Germline lookup yields CDR1 LNHDA and CDR2 SQIVND (reference sequence). The CDR3 nucleotides read TGTGCCAGTAGTATAGTTGCTGGGGATGAGGAGACCCAGTACTTC. This codes for CASSIVAGDEETQYF.

The chain employs TRBV5-1 and TRBJ1-2, with 9 bases fitting TRBD1. The CDR3 is made up of 16 amino acids. With V trimmed by 0 bases and J by 4 bases, 7 bases remained unmatched. Germline-derived CDR1 and CDR2 are SGHRS and YFSETQ. The CDR3 reads CASSLEGDRAPYGYTF. The CDR3 DNA is TGCGCCAGCAGCTTGGAGGGGGACAGGGCGCCCTATGGCTACACCTTC.

This chain links TRBV5-6 with TRBJ1-1; 8 bases map to TRBD1. Germline CDR1 reads SGHDT; CDR2 reads YYEEEE. The V and J ends lost 2 bases and 3 bases, in that order; junction bases with no gene match: 3. The CDR3 runs 14 residues. CDR3: CASSFQGAYTEAFF. DNA of the CDR3: TGTGCCAGCAGCTTTCAGGGGGCGTACACTGAAGCTTTCTTT.

The V gene is TRBV21-1, the J gene TRBJ2-1; no DNA check was done on the table's D call, TRBD1. TRBV21-1 is assigned pseudogene status. This CDR3 is 19 amino acids long. For the CDR3, the DNA is TGTGCCAGCAGCAATGGGACAGGTCTCAAGGTGGCCTCCTACAATGAGCAGTTCTTC. Protein: CASSNGTGLKVASYNEQFF.

V is TRBV3-1 (or the pseudogene TRBV3-2) and J is TRBJ2-2; 7 bases agree with TRBD1. V lost 4 bases, J lost 0 bases, and 8 bases stayed unmatched. The CDR3 consists of 17 residues. Germline V gives CDR1 LGHDT, CDR2 YNNKEL (reference sequence). The CDR3 region has the DNA TGTGCCAGCAGCCGCCCTTCCACAGGGGCGAACACCGGGGAGCTGTTTTTT. Its protein product is CASSRPSTGANTGELFF.

The CDR3 sequence: CATSEGTSPMTDTQYF. The CDR3 nucleotides are TGTGCCACCAGCGAAGGGACAAGCCCTATGACAGATACGCAGTATTTT. V and J are TRBV24-1 and TRBJ2-3, with D perhaps matching TRBD1 (6 bases). Germline CDR1 is KGHDR and CDR2 is SFDVKD. V was pared by 7 bases and J by 3 bases, with 19 bases between. The CDR3 length is 16 residues.

This clone was seen only once. CDR3 protein: CASSQARQSYGYTF. CDR3 bases: TGTGCCAGCAGCCAAGCGAGGCAGTCCTATGGCTACACCTTC. This chain links TRBV3-1 (or the pseudogene TRBV3-2) with TRBJ1-2; no firm D call. CDR3 length: 14 residues. V was clipped by 1 base and J by 4 bases, with 10 bases between them. Germline CDR1 reads LGHDT; CDR2 reads YNNKEL (reference sequence).

The chain carries TRBV13 and TRBJ1-1, with TRBD1 as a possible D gene (6 bases). This CDR3 region has 14 residues. V shed 6 bases and J shed 5 bases, with 16 bases lying between them. Looked up from germline, CDR1 is PRHDT and CDR2 is FYEKMQ (reference sequence). CDR3: CASRLTATGTEAFF. For the CDR3, the DNA is TGTGCCAGCAGACTGACCGCCACAGGGACTGAAGCTTTCTTT.

This rearrangement joins TRBV29-1 to TRBJ1-5, with D uncertain. Germline V gene lookup returns CDR1 SQVTM and CDR2 ANQGSEA. This CDR3 has 14 residues. V was trimmed by 0 bases and J by 7 bases, leaving 13 bases between them. In nucleotides, the CDR3 is TGCAGCGTTGAAGATGGAGAGGGAGAGCAGCCCCAGCATTTT. Its translation: CSVEDGEGEQPQHF.

This rearrangement joins TRBV28 to TRBJ1-2, with TRBD1 identical over 10 bases. CDR3 length: 13 amino acids. With V trimmed by 8 bases and J by 2 bases, 2 bases remained unmatched. Germline values: CDR1 MDHEN, CDR2 SYDVKM. Here the CDR3 reads CASRTGGNYGYTF. The CDR3 DNA reads TGTGCCAGCCGGACAGGGGGGAACTATGGCTACACCTTC.

This clone showed up just once. This rearrangement joins TRBV19 to TRBJ1-6; TRBD1 aligns across 7 bases. Germline V gene data show CDR1 as LNHDA and CDR2 as SQIVND (reference sequence). CDR3 size: 14 residues. J gave up 7 bases and V 9 bases, and 9 bases lay outside the gene matches. CDR3 region: CASRGGDRNSPLHF. The CDR3 DNA reads TGTGCCAGCCGGGGGGGGGACAGAAATTCACCCCTCCACTTT.

The gene calls are TRBV27 and TRBJ1-2; D is unclear. This CDR3 is 17 amino acids long. V lost 4 bases, J lost 0 bases, and 18 bases lay in between. Germline assignment: CDR1 MNHEY and CDR2 SMNVEV (reference sequence). CDR3 DNA: TGTGCCAGCAGTTCGGGTCGAGCCAGCCAGGCTAACTATGGCTACACCTTC. Residues: CASSSGRASQANYGYTF.

The chain joins TRBV20-1 to TRBJ1-1; no firm D call. The CDR3 extends over 18 amino acids. In germline, CDR1 is DFQATT, CDR2 SNEGSKA (reference sequence). V was pared by 3 bases and J by 6 bases, with 29 bases between. The CDR3 reads CSASVVAGILGGGSEAFF. The CDR3 DNA sequence: TGCAGTGCTAGTGTCGTGGCGGGGATTCTGGGTGGCGGGTCTGAAGCTTTCTTT.

The chain carries TRBV7-2 and TRBJ2-5; the D is unclear. V was shortened by 7 bases and J by 4 bases, with 16 bases between the two germline ends. The CDR3 length is 14 residues. Germline-derived CDR1 and CDR2 are SGHTA and FQGNSA. The CDR3 nucleotides read TGTGCCAGCACCTCAGGACCCGCCGGAGAGACCCAGTACTTC. It is translated as CASTSGPAGETQYF.

The CDR3 DNA reads TGTGCCAGCAGCCGGAACCTCGGGGAGCTGTTTTTT. Amino acids: CASSRNLGELFF. The chain links TRBV3-1 (or the pseudogene TRBV3-2) to TRBJ2-2; no reliable D call. Germline V gene data show CDR1 as LGHDT and CDR2 as YNNKEL (reference sequence). V was pared by 4 bases and J by 7 bases, with 7 bases between. This CDR3 comprises 12 residues.

The table lists this clone with a few counts. The chain joins TRBV28 to TRBJ1-5; no clear D gene. The V and J ends lost 7 bases and 4 bases respectively, with 5 bases between them. Germline loops: CDR1 MDHEN, CDR2 SYDVKM. The CDR3 spans 11 residues. The DNA of the CDR3 is TGTGCCAGCACTGGGAATCAGCCCCAGCATTTT. Its protein product is CASTGNQPQHF.

The gene calls are TRBV5-4 and TRBJ2-7; 12 bases align to TRBD2. The CDR3 totals 15 residues. V gave up 4 bases and J gave up 5 bases; unmatched junction bases: 7. The V gene's germline CDR1 is SGHNT and CDR2 YYREEE (reference sequence). CDR3 protein: CASSHTSGGKDEQYF. DNA of the CDR3: TGTGCCAGCAGCCACACTAGCGGGGGGAAGGACGAGCAGTACTTC.

The chain links TRBV9 to TRBJ1-2; weak D call: TRBD1 (5 bases). V was clipped by 3 bases and J by 2 bases, with 20 bases between them. This CDR3 comprises 17 residues. Germline V gives CDR1 SGDLS, CDR2 YYNGEE. This CDR3 is CASSDAGAAGANYGYTF. The CDR3 coding sequence is TGTGCCAGCAGCGACGCCGGGGCAGCGGGAGCCAACTATGGCTACACCTTC.

Comments on this clone: Other DNA sequences in this specimen translate into the identical CDR3. The chain combines TRBV28 with TRBJ1-2; D may be TRBD1 (5 bases). Trimming took off 3 bases at V and 6 bases at J, with 11 bases between the two ends. Germline values: CDR1 MDHEN, CDR2 SYDVKM. The CDR3 totals 13 residues. The CDR3 DNA follows: TGTGCCAGCAGTTTGGGGGGAGGGGATGGCTACACCTTC. Translation gives CASSLGGGDGYTF.

The genes are TRBV3-1 (or the pseudogene TRBV3-2) and TRBJ2-1; D is perhaps TRBD2 (5 bases). Trimming shortened V by 0 bases and J by 3 bases, and 12 bases separated the two germline ends. Looked up from germline, CDR1 is LGHDT and CDR2 is YNNKEL (reference sequence). This CDR3 has 16 amino acids. The CDR3 DNA reads TGTGCCAGCAGCCAAGATCCACTAGTGGGCTACAATGAGCAGTTCTTC. It codes for CASSQDPLVGYNEQFF.

J is TRBJ1-1 and V is TRBV6-1; unclear D gene. The ends were cut back, 2 bases at V and 3 bases at J, with 7 bases in the middle. Germline-derived CDR1 and CDR2 are MNHNS and SASEGT. This CDR3 is built from 13 residues. The DNA for the CDR3 is TGTGCCAGCAGTGAACACGGGGACACTGAAGCTTTCTTT. This translates into CASSEHGDTEAFF.